This T cell receptor beta chain was observed in a study of STAT3 mutations in large granular lymphocyte leukemia. Study-level findings and limits: At least one immunodominant TCR beta clonotype appeared in every T-cell large granular lymphocyte leukemia patient.

Libraries were prepared by immunoSEQ multiplex PCR; TCRdb keeps only in-frame clonotypes and omits some of them. Among tens of thousands of clones listed, about 88% were seen once. In the case of this clone: The antigen is not known.

The CDR3 has 14 amino acids. Germline CDR1 SGHAT, CDR2 FQNNGV. Trimming removed 2 bases from V and 9 bases from J; junction bases left unmatched: 2. The chain uses TRBV11-2 and TRBJ2-1, with 12 bases matching TRBD2. The sequenced sample consisted of PBMCs. The TCR comes from a human donor with T large granular lymphocyte leukemia. Some clones in this sample may be carry-over from other donors' samples. The CDR3 is CASSLLAGGIEQFF. The DNA for the CDR3 is TGTGCCAGCAGCTTACTAGCGGGGGGGATTGAGCAGTTCTTC.